The rows below give T cell receptor beta chains drawn from one sample of a study of CD8+CD57+ T cells in acquired aplastic anemia. Via MiXCR, TCRdb re-called the reads, giving one row per CDR3 protein. The sample lists about 210,000 distinct CDR3 sequences; approximately 57% were seen once. Sequencing used sorted CD4+, CD8+, or CD8+CD57+ T cells (not recorded which) from PBMCs. These receptors were collected from a human donor in good health. The CDR3 runs from the conserved cysteine through the conserved F or W. Fields, in order: clone size, J gene, V gene, D gene, CDR3 DNA, CDR3 protein. D genes are given only for firm matches. Some rows mark clone size as missing; the rest say once, few, many or name a class of expanded clone.

clone size: once
J gene: TRBJ2-7
V gene: TRBV2
D gene: NA
CDR3 DNA: TGTGCCAGCAGTGAGAAGTACGAGCAGTACTTC
CDR3 protein: CASSEKYEQYF

clone size: many
J gene: TRBJ1-1
V gene: TRBV7-8
D gene: NA
CDR3 DNA: TGTGCCAGCAGCTTAGGTGGGGGGTTTGGCACTGAAGCTTTCTTT
CDR3 protein: CASSLGGGFGTEAFF

clone size: few
J gene: TRBJ1-2
V gene: TRBV4-2
D gene: NA
CDR3 DNA: TGTGCCAGCAGCCAAGATGGGGGTGACTATGGCTACACCTTC
CDR3 protein: CASSQDGGDYGYTF

clone size: NA
J gene: TRBJ2-4
V gene: TRBV7-9
D gene: NA
CDR3 DNA: TGTGCCAGCAGCCCCAGGGGAGGGGGCCAGTACTTC
CDR3 protein: CASSPRGGGQYF

clone size: few
J gene: TRBJ2-7
V gene: TRBV20-1
D gene: TRBD1
CDR3 DNA: TGCAGTGCCCCTGGGGGGGGGGGGACAGGGACCTACGAGCAGTACTTC
CDR3 protein: CSAPGGGGTGTYEQYF

clone size: NA
J gene: TRBJ2-1
V gene: TRBV20-1
D gene: NA
CDR3 DNA: TGCAGTGCTAGAGCCGGCCACAATGAGCAGTTCTTC
CDR3 protein: CSARAGHNEQFF

clone size: NA
J gene: TRBJ2-1
V gene: TRBV7-6
D gene: NA
CDR3 DNA: TGTGCCAGCAGCTTAGGTGGGGGTAGCACGCTCTTC
CDR3 protein: CASSLGGGSTLF

clone size: NA
J gene: TRBJ1-1
V gene: TRBV12-3/TRBV12-4
D gene: NA
CDR3 DNA: TGTGCCAGTAGTACAGGTTTCATGAACACTGAAGCTTTCTTT
CDR3 protein: CASSTGFMNTEAFF

clone size: NA
J gene: TRBJ1-5
V gene: TRBV14
D gene: NA
CDR3 DNA: TGTGCCAGCAGCCCTCCAAACGGTCAGCCCCAGCATTTT
CDR3 protein: CASSPPNGQPQHF

clone size: NA
J gene: TRBJ2-7
V gene: TRBV7-9
D gene: NA
CDR3 DNA: TGTGCCAGCAGCTTTCCGGGAAGAAGCTCCTACGAGCAGTACTTC
CDR3 protein: CASSFPGRSSYEQYF

clone size: many
J gene: TRBJ2-7
V gene: TRBV3-1
D gene: NA
CDR3 DNA: TGTGCCAGCAGCCACACCTACGAGCAGTACTTC
CDR3 protein: CASSHTYEQYF

clone size: NA
J gene: TRBJ2-5
V gene: TRBV2
D gene: TRBD2
CDR3 DNA: TGTGCCAGCAGTGAGAGCGGGGGGGCCCCTACACAAGAGACCCAGTACTTC
CDR3 protein: CASSESGGAPTQETQYF

clone size: NA
J gene: TRBJ1-1
V gene: TRBV7-3
D gene: NA
CDR3 DNA: TGTGCCAGCAGCGTTTTTCAGCAAATGAACACTGAAGCTTTCTTT
CDR3 protein: CASSVFQQMNTEAFF

clone size: NA
J gene: TRBJ1-6
V gene: TRBV10-3
D gene: NA
CDR3 DNA: TGTGCCATCAGTGCGGGCCAATATAATTCACCCCTCCACTTT
CDR3 protein: CAISAGQYNSPLHF

clone size: NA
J gene: TRBJ2-3
V gene: TRBV24-1
D gene: TRBD2
CDR3 DNA: TGTGCCACCAGTGATTTTTCCAGCGGGGGGGCTGGAGATACGCAGTATTTT
CDR3 protein: CATSDFSSGGAGDTQYF

clone size: many
J gene: TRBJ2-1
V gene: TRBV14
D gene: TRBD2
CDR3 DNA: TGTGCCAGCAGCCATTGGACTAGCTTTGGTGAGCAGTTCTTC
CDR3 protein: CASSHWTSFGEQFF

clone size: NA
J gene: TRBJ2-7
V gene: TRBV7-3
D gene: TRBD2
CDR3 DNA: TGCGCCAGCAGCCTGTTACCGGGACTAGCGGTATACGAGCAGTACTTC
CDR3 protein: CASSLLPGLAVYEQYF

clone size: NA
J gene: TRBJ1-5
V gene: TRBV7-3
D gene: TRBD1
CDR3 DNA: TGTGCCAGCACCCCGACAGGGGGTCAGCCCCAGCATTTT
CDR3 protein: CASTPTGGQPQHF

clone size: NA
J gene: TRBJ2-7
V gene: TRBV7-6
D gene: TRBD1
CDR3 DNA: TGTGCTAGCAGCCCGACAGGGGGTCCCTACGAGCAGTACTTC
CDR3 protein: CASSPTGGPYEQYF

clone size: many
J gene: TRBJ2-3
V gene: TRBV12-3/TRBV12-4
D gene: NA
CDR3 DNA: TGTGCCAGCAGCAGGGACGGCACAGATACGCAGTATTTT
CDR3 protein: CASSRDGTDTQYF

clone size: NA
J gene: TRBJ2-2
V gene: TRBV20-1
D gene: TRBD2
CDR3 DNA: TGCAGTGCTAGAGATCCGCGAGAGAGCGGGAGGACCGGGGAGCTGTTTTTT
CDR3 protein: CSARDPRESGRTGELFF

clone size: NA
J gene: TRBJ2-7
V gene: TRBV19
D gene: NA
CDR3 DNA: TGTGCCAGTAGTCCAATACTGGCAGCCTACGAGCAGTACTTC
CDR3 protein: CASSPILAAYEQYF

clone size: NA
J gene: TRBJ2-7
V gene: TRBV12-3/TRBV12-4
D gene: NA
CDR3 DNA: TGTGCCAGCAGTTTACAGGGTATAGGCTACGAGCAGTACTTC
CDR3 protein: CASSLQGIGYEQYF

clone size: NA
J gene: TRBJ2-3
V gene: TRBV4-1
D gene: NA
CDR3 DNA: TGCGCCAGCAGCCAAGAGGGGGCTAGCACAGATACGCAGTATTTT
CDR3 protein: CASSQEGASTDTQYF

clone size: NA
J gene: TRBJ2-1
V gene: TRBV7-6
D gene: NA
CDR3 DNA: TGTGCCAGCAGCTCCCCTGGGGATGAGCAGTTCTTC
CDR3 protein: CASSSPGDEQFF

clone size: NA
J gene: TRBJ2-1
V gene: TRBV10-3
D gene: TRBD2
CDR3 DNA: TGTGCCATCAGTGAGCGGGGGCGGGGGGATGAGCAGTTCTTC
CDR3 protein: CAISERGRGDEQFF

clone size: NA
J gene: TRBJ2-7
V gene: TRBV29-1
D gene: NA
CDR3 DNA: TGCAGCGCTACTGACCAGGGGACCCCCTACGAGCAGTACTTC
CDR3 protein: CSATDQGTPYEQYF

clone size: many
J gene: TRBJ2-7
V gene: TRBV7-9
D gene: TRBD2
CDR3 DNA: TGTGCCAGCAGCCCTTCCGGGGCCCAGCGGGGCGAGCAGTACTTC
CDR3 protein: CASSPSGAQRGEQYF